Below, 26 T cell receptor beta chains from the same sample are listed, as sequenced in a study of post-analysis software for immune sequencing data. Overall study results and limits: With TRBV5-6, TRBV5-1 and TRBV20-1 included, five TRBV segments were more frequent in patients than in controls.

No antigen has been identified for these receptors. The library was made from cDNA and included unique molecular identifiers. TCRdb called the PCR reads again in MiXCR, with one record for every CDR3 protein. The sample shows approximately 730,000 distinct CDR3 sequences, under 60% of them seen only once. The sequenced material came from blood. The source of these receptors is a girl between 5 and 17 years old with multiple sclerosis.

This clonotype has a single count. This chain connects TRBV15 to TRBJ2-5; D is ambiguous. Near its end, the DNA agrees better with TRBJ2-7, so the J call may be wrong. Per the germline V gene, CDR1 is LNHNV and CDR2 is YYDKDF (reference sequence). There are 13 residues in the CDR3. The CDR3 protein is CATSREWRHEQYF. As DNA, the CDR3 is TGTGCCACCAGCAGAGAATGGAGACACGAGCAGTACTTC.

In nucleotides, the CDR3 is TGCAGTGCTAGTGTGCCCTTAGCGGGAGGGACGGGTGAGCAGTTCTTC. Its protein is CSASVPLAGGTGEQFF. The V gene is TRBV20-1, the J gene TRBJ2-1; 11 bases align to TRBD2. Germline V lookup: CDR1 DFQATT, CDR2 SNEGSKA (reference sequence). The CDR3 totals 16 residues. The J segment lost 9 bases and the V segment lost 3 bases, leaving 13 bases of the junction unmatched.

CDR3 residues: CASSSGGQGFDEQFF. CDR3 DNA sequence: TGCGCCAGCAGCTCGGGGGGACAGGGATTCGATGAGCAGTTCTTC. The chain is built from TRBV5-1 and TRBJ2-1; 9 bases are shared with TRBD1. CDR1 and CDR2 (germline): SGHRS, YFSETQ. With 3 bases clipped from V and 8 bases from J, the junction kept 9 bases outside the gene matches. There are 15 residues in the CDR3.

The chain has TRBV4-2 and TRBJ2-3, with TRBD2 identical over 7 bases. This CDR3 is built from 17 residues. V dropped 0 bases and J dropped 6; count of bases not matched to a gene: 12. Per the germline V gene, CDR1 is LGHNA and CDR2 is YNFKEQ. The CDR3 region is CASSQDEGRESVDTQYF. The DNA of the CDR3 is TGTGCCAGCAGCCAAGATGAGGGGCGGGAGTCGGTGGATACGCAGTATTTT.

This sequence joins TRBV10-3 and TRBJ2-7; D might be TRBD2 (6 bases). Trimming stripped 1 base from V and 4 bases from J, with 14 bases between. This CDR3 contains 15 residues. Per germline, CDR1 ENHRY and CDR2 SYGVKD. In DNA form, the CDR3 reads TGTGCCATCAGTGAGTGGGGGGAGGTGGTGTACGAGCAGTACTTC. Residues: CAISEWGEVVYEQYF.

This clonotype was seen more than once but under ten times. The DNA of the CDR3 is TGTGCCAGCAGTGTGGGACACGTACAAGAGACCCAGTACTTC. The encoded protein is CASSVGHVQETQYF. This chain links TRBV12-3 or TRBV12-4 with TRBJ2-7; maybe TRBD1 (6 bases). Gene TRBJ2-5 matches the end of the DNA better, so the J call may be wrong. This CDR3 is built from 14 residues.

The V call is TRBV27, the J call TRBJ2-3; TRBD1 agrees at 7 bases. The CDR3 contains 15 residues. Germline V CDR1 and CDR2: MNHEY, SMNVEV (reference sequence). V shed 5 bases, J shed 2 bases, and the junction held 7 bases outside the gene matches. CDR3 sequence: CASSADRWHTDTQYF. CDR3 in DNA: TGTGCCAGCAGTGCGGACAGGTGGCACACAGATACGCAGTATTTT.

CDR3 region: CASSQKPGLVRNEQYF. The CDR3 DNA follows: TGTGCCAGCAGCCAGAAGCCGGGACTGGTTAGGAACGAGCAGTACTTC. The V and J genes are TRBV3-1 and TRBJ2-4, with D possibly TRBD2 on 6 matching bases. TRBJ2-7 explains the end of the DNA better; the J call may be wrong. Germline V gene lookup returns CDR1 LGHDT and CDR2 YNNKEL (reference sequence). This CDR3 has 16 amino acids.

The J gene is TRBJ1-5, the V gene TRBV28, with a possible D match to TRBD1 (6 bases). Trimming removed 7 bases from V and 6 bases from J, with 19 bases in between. This CDR3 contains 15 residues. CDR1 MDHEN and CDR2 SYDVKM come from the germline V gene. This CDR3 reads CASTPGWGPTQPQHF. The CDR3 nucleotides are TGTGCCAGCACCCCGGGATGGGGGCCAACTCAGCCCCAGCATTTT.

The chain joins TRBV20-1 to TRBJ1-5, with D uncertain. The V and J ends lost 6 bases and 1 base respectively, with 7 bases between them. Germline V CDR1 and CDR2: DFQATT, SNEGSKA (reference sequence). The CDR3 runs to 12 residues. In DNA form, the CDR3 reads TGCAGTGCCAACCCCAGCAATCAGCCCCAGCATTTT. It translates to CSANPSNQPQHF.

In this sample, this clonotype turned up a few times. This chain uses TRBV20-1 with TRBJ2-1, with 8 bases that match TRBD2. The ends lost 0 bases at V and 7 bases at J; junction bases unmatched: 14. Germline CDR1 is DFQATT and CDR2 is SNEGSKA (reference sequence). The CDR3 extends over 17 amino acids. The CDR3 reads CSARDLLGAGVGNEQFF. The CDR3 DNA reads as TGCAGTGCTAGAGATCTGTTGGGAGCGGGAGTAGGTAATGAGCAGTTCTTC.

This clonotype has just a few counts. This chain joins TRBV29-1 and TRBJ2-1; D is possibly TRBD1 (7 bases). V lost 7 bases and J lost 0, with 19 bases in between. This CDR3 region has 16 residues. Germline values: CDR1 SQVTM, CDR2 ANQGSEA. The chain's CDR3 is CSGGTAGLSSYNEQFF. Here the CDR3 DNA reads TGCAGCGGCGGGACAGCCGGACTTAGCTCCTACAATGAGCAGTTCTTC.

This clonotype appeared a single time. The chain employs TRBV6-2 or TRBV6-3 and TRBJ1-2; D ambiguous. The CDR3 runs to 15 residues. V was cut by 6 bases and J by 7 bases, with 21 bases left in between. Germline V gene lookup returns CDR1 MNHEY and CDR2 SVGEGT. For the CDR3, the DNA is TGTGCCAGCAGCTCCGGAACAGCGGGTGTTGGTGGCTACACCTTC. Translation: CASSSGTAGVGGYTF.

This rearrangement joins TRBV10-3 to TRBJ1-1; D remains ambiguous. Trimming pared 4 bases from V and 1 base from J, leaving 4 bases between. CDR3 length: 12 amino acids. Germline lookup yields CDR1 ENHRY and CDR2 SYGVKD. This CDR3 reads CAISVQNTEAFF. The CDR3, as DNA: TGTGCCATCAGTGTACAGAACACTGAAGCTTTCTTT.

The sample holds one count of this clonotype. V and J are TRBV24-1 and TRBJ2-7; D could derive from TRBD1 or TRBD2 (6 bases each). The V end lost 11 bases, the J end lost 0 bases, and 16 bases lay between the germline ends. Germline V CDR1 and CDR2: KGHDR, SFDVKD. CDR3 length: 14 amino acids. The chain's CDR3 is CASSPGALSYEQYF. The CDR3 coding sequence is TGTGCCAGTAGTCCGGGGGCTCTCTCCTACGAGCAGTACTTC.

The chain joins TRBV6-6 to TRBJ2-7; TRBD2 matches 8 bases. Germline lookup yields CDR1 MNHNY and CDR2 SVGAGI (reference sequence). J was trimmed by 1 base and V by 6 bases; bases with no gene match: 5. The CDR3 sequence is 14 residues long. CDR3 loop: CASRPTSDSYEQYF. For the CDR3, the DNA is TGTGCCAGCAGACCGACTAGCGATTCCTACGAGCAGTACTTC.

The table lists this clonotype with a few counts. The chain joins TRBV20-1 to TRBJ2-7; D possibly corresponds to TRBD1 (5 bases). V was trimmed by 0 bases and J by 4 bases, leaving 19 bases between them. CDR1 DFQATT and CDR2 SNEGSKA come from the germline V gene (reference sequence). The CDR3 covers 16 residues. In DNA form, the CDR3 reads TGCAGTGCTAGAGATGTGGGCCAGGGTCGAGAGTACGAGCAGTACTTC. It translates to CSARDVGQGREYEQYF.

The V call is TRBV12-3 or TRBV12-4, the J call TRBJ2-7; D is unclear. The CDR3 totals 12 residues. V lost 10 bases and J lost 4, with 14 bases in between. The CDR3 DNA reads TGTGCCACTTCACTCAACCTATACGAGCAGTACTTC. Protein product: CATSLNLYEQYF.

The rearrangement joins TRBV20-1 to TRBJ1-5; D is ambiguous. Deletions cut 0 bases from V and 14 bases from J, with 20 bases between. The CDR3 sequence is 14 residues long. Germline CDR1 DFQATT, CDR2 SNEGSKA (reference sequence). The CDR3 coding sequence is TGCAGTGCTAGAGACTCCCCCGCTCGATCAAATGAGCATTTT. Its translation: CSARDSPARSNEHF.

The chain joins TRBV28 to TRBJ2-6; TRBD2 aligns across 14 bases. This CDR3 comprises 20 residues. The V gene end was trimmed by 0 bases and the J gene end by 0 bases; junction bases not matched to a gene: 4. Germline CDR1 is MDHEN and CDR2 is SYDVKM. The CDR3 region is CASSLWGLAGAVSGANVLTF. The CDR3 DNA follows: TGTGCCAGCAGTTTATGGGGACTAGCGGGAGCCGTCTCTGGGGCCAACGTCCTGACTTTC.

The V and J genes are TRBV6-1 and TRBJ2-7; D call uncertain. The germline gives CDR1 MNHNS, CDR2 SASEGT. V lost 7 bases and J 1 base, leaving 20 bases between the germline ends. The CDR3 consists of 16 residues. The CDR3 DNA is TGTGCCAGCAAACACCGCCCGGATCCACCATCCTACGAGCAGTACTTC. Protein sequence: CASKHRPDPPSYEQYF.

The rearrangement uses TRBV18 and TRBJ2-4, with TRBD2 matching 9 bases. The last part of the DNA fits TRBJ2-7 better; the J call may be wrong. In germline, CDR1 is KGHSH, CDR2 LQKENI. This CDR3 comprises 15 residues. The CDR3 protein is CASSPLAGDSYEQYF. The CDR3 DNA reads as TGTGCCAGCTCACCATTAGCGGGAGACTCCTACGAGCAGTACTTC.

The chain links TRBV24-1 to TRBJ2-2, with D uncertain. The V and J ends lost 4 bases and 0 bases respectively, with 2 bases between them. Germline CDR1 and CDR2: KGHDR and SFDVKD. This CDR3 comprises 13 residues. The CDR3, as DNA: TGTGCCACCAGTGAGACGAACACCGGGGAGCTGTTTTTT. This translates into CATSETNTGELFF.

The rearrangement uses TRBV10-3 and TRBJ2-7; D gene unclear. The J call may be faulty, since TRBJ2-5 better matches the DNA end. Germline V lookup: CDR1 ENHRY, CDR2 SYGVKD. The CDR3 runs 12 residues. As DNA, the CDR3 is TGTGCCATCGGGCCTGATCAAGAGACCCAGTACTTC. Residues: CAIGPDQETQYF.

The V call is TRBV12-3 or TRBV12-4, the J call TRBJ2-7; D is possibly TRBD1 (6 bases). V lost 6 bases, J lost 1 base, and 10 bases lay in between. The CDR3 has 13 amino acids. In nucleotides, the CDR3 is TGTGCCAGCAGACGCGGACAGTCCTACGAGCAGTACTTC. This gives the protein CASRRGQSYEQYF.

This clonotype was seen ten or more times. The chain joins TRBV12-3 or TRBV12-4 to TRBJ1-2; no clear D. This CDR3 region has 11 residues. Deletions cut 3 bases from V and 4 bases from J, with 3 bases between. The CDR3 region is CASSFGYGYTF. The CDR3 DNA reads TGTGCCAGCAGTTTCGGCTATGGCTACACCTTC.